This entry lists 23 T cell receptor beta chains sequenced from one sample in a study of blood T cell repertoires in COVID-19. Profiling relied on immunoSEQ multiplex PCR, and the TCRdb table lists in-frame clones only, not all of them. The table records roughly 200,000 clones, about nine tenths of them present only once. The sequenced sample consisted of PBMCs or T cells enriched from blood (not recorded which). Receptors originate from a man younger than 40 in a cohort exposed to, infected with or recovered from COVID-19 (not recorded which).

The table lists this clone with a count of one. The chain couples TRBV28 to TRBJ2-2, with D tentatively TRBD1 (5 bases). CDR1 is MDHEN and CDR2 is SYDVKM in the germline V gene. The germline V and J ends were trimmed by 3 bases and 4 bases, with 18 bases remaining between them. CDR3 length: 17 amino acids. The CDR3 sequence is CASSFPRTGLVTGELFF. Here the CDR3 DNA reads TGTGCCAGCAGTTTTCCCCGAACAGGCCTGGTCACCGGGGAGCTGTTTTTT.

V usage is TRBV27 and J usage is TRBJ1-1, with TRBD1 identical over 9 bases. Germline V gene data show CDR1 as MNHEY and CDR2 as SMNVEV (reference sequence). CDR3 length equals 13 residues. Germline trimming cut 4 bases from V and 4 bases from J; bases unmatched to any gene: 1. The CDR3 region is CASSSDRGTEAFF. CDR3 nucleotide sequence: TGTGCCAGCAGTTCGGACAGGGGCACTGAAGCTTTCTTT.

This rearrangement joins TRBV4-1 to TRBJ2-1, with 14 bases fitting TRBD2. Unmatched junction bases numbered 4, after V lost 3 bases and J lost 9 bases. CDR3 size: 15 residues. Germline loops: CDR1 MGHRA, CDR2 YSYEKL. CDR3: CASSHGLAGGGEQFF. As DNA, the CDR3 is TGCGCCAGCAGCCATGGACTAGCGGGAGGCGGTGAGCAGTTCTTC.

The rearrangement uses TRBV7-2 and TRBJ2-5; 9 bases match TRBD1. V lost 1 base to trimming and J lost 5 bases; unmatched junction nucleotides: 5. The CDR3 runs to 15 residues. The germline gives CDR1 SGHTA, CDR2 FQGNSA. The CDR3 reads CASSLVSTGGETQYF. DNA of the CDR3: TGTGCCAGCAGCTTAGTGTCGACAGGGGGGGAGACCCAGTACTTC.

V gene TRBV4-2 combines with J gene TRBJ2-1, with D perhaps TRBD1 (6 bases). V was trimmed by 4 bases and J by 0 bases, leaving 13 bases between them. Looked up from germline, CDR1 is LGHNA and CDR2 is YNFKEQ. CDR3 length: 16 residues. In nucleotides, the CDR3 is TGTGCCAGCAGCCCACAGGGACCAGACTCCTACAATGAGCAGTTCTTC. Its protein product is CASSPQGPDSYNEQFF.

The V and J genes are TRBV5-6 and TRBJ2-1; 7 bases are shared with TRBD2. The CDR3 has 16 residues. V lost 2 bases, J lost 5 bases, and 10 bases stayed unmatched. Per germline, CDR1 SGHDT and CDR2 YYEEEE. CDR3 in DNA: TGTGCCAGCAGCTTCCCGACTAGCTCAAGACACAATGAGCAGTTCTTC. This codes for CASSFPTSSRHNEQFF.

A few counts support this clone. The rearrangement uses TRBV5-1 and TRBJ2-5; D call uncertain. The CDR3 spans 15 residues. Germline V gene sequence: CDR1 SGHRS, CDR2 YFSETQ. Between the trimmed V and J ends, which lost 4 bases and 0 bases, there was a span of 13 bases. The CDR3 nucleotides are TGCGCCAGCAGCCTTACGGTTCGGTACCAAGAGACCCAGTACTTC. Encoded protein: CASSLTVRYQETQYF. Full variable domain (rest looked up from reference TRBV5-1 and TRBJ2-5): KAGVTQTPRYLIKTRGQQVTLSCSPISGHRSVSWYQQTPGQGLQFLFEYFSETQRNKGNFPGRFSGRQFSNSRSEMNVSTLELGDSALYLCASSLTVRYQETQYFGPGTRLLVL.

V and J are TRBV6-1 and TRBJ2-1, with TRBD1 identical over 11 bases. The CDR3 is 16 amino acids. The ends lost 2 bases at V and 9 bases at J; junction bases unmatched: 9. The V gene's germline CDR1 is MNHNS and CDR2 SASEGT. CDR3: CASSEPTRTGGSEQFF. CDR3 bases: TGTGCCAGCAGTGAACCTACTCGGACAGGGGGCAGTGAGCAGTTCTTC.

In nucleotides, the CDR3 is TGTGCCAGTAGTATGGCTTTCTCAGGGAAGACTGAAGCTTTCTTT. Amino acid sequence: CASSMAFSGKTEAFF. The chain uses TRBV19 and TRBJ1-1; a weak D match, TRBD1 (5 bases). The CDR3 extends over 15 amino acids. Looked up from germline, CDR1 is LNHDA and CDR2 is SQIVND (reference sequence). V was pared by 3 bases and J by 5 bases, with 16 bases between. The variable domain in full, with the rest retrieved from reference TRBV19 and TRBJ1-1, is DGGITQSPKYLFRKEGQNVTLSCEQNLNHDAMYWYRQDPGQGLRLIYYSQIVNDFQKGDIAEGYSVSREKKESFPLTVTSAQKNPTAFYLCASSMAFSGKTEAFFGQGTRLTVV.

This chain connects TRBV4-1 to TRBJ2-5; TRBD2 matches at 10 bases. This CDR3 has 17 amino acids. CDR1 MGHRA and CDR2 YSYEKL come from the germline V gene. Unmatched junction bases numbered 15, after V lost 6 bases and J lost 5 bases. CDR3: CASSRTHLAGVGETQYF. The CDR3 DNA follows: TGCGCCAGCAGTCGCACTCATCTAGCGGGAGTCGGGGAGACCCAGTACTTC.

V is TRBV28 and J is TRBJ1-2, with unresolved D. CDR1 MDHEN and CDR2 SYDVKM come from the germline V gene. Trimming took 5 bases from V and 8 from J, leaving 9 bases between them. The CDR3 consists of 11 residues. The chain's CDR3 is CASSTTWGYTF. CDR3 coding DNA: TGTGCCAGCAGTACCACATGGGGCTACACCTTC.

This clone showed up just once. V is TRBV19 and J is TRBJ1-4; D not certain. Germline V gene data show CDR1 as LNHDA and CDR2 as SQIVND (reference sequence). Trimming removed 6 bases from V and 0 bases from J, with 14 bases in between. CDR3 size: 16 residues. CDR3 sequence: CASSHVRAPTNEKLFF. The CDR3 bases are TGTGCCAGTAGCCATGTGAGGGCACCAACTAATGAAAAACTGTTTTTT.

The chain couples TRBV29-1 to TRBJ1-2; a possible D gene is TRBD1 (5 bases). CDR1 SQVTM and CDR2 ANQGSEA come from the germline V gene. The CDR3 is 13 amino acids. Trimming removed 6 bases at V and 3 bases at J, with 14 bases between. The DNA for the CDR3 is TGCAGCGTGGCACGGACAAGCGACTATGGCTACACCTTC. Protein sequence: CSVARTSDYGYTF.

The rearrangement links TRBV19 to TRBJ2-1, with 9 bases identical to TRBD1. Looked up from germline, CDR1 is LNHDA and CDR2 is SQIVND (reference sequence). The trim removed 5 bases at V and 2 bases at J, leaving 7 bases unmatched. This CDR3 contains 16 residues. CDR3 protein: CASSPSGTGTYNEQFF. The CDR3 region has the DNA TGTGCCAGTAGTCCATCCGGGACAGGGACCTACAATGAGCAGTTCTTC.

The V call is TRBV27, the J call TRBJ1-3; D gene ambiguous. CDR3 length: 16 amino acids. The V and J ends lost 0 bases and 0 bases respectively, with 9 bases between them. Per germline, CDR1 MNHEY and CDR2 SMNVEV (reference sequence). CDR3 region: CASSLSLANSGNTIYF. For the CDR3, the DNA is TGTGCCAGCAGTTTATCGTTGGCAAACTCTGGAAACACCATATATTTT.

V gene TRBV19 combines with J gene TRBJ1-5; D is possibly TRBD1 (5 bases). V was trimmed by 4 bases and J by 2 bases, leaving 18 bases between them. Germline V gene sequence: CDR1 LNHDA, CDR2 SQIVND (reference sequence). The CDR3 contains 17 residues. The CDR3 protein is CASSRPNQGIGNQPQHF. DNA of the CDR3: TGTGCCAGTAGTAGACCCAATCAGGGAATAGGCAATCAGCCCCAGCATTTT.

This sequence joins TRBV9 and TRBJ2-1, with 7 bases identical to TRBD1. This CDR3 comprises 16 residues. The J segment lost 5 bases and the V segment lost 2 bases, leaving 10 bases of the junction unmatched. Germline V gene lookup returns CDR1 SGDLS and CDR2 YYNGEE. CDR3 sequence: CASSVSTGVSNNEQFF. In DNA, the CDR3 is TGTGCCAGCAGCGTGAGTACAGGGGTAAGCAACAATGAGCAGTTCTTC. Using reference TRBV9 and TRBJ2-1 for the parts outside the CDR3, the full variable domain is DSGVTQTPKHLITATGQRVTLRCSPRSGDLSVYWYQQSLDQGLQFLIQYYNGEERAKGNILERFSAQQFPDLHSELNLSSLELGDSALYFCASSVSTGVSNNEQFFGPGTRLTVL.

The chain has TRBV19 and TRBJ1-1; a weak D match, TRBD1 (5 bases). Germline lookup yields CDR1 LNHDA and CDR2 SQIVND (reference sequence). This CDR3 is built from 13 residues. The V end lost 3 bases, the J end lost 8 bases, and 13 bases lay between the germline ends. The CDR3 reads CASSITSAGEAFF. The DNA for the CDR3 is TGTGCCAGTAGTATTACGTCGGCAGGGGAAGCTTTCTTT. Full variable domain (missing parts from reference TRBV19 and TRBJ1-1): DGGITQSPKYLFRKEGQNVTLSCEQNLNHDAMYWYRQDPGQGLRLIYYSQIVNDFQKGDIAEGYSVSREKKESFPLTVTSAQKNPTAFYLCASSITSAGEAFFGQGTRLTVV.

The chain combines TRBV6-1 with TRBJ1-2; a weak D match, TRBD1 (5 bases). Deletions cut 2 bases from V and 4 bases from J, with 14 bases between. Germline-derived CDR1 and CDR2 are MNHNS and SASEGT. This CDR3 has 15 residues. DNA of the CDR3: TGTGCCAGCAGTGAACACACTCGGGGGGGCTATGGCTACACCTTC. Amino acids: CASSEHTRGGYGYTF.

The CDR3 DNA is TGTGCCAGTAGTATAGGCGATGAGCAGTTCTTC. Translation: CASSIGDEQFF. The rearrangement uses TRBV19 and TRBJ2-1; D gene unclear. The CDR3 runs 11 residues. Trimming removed 1 base at V and 8 bases at J, with 3 bases between. The germline V gene has CDR1 LNHDA and CDR2 SQIVND (reference sequence).

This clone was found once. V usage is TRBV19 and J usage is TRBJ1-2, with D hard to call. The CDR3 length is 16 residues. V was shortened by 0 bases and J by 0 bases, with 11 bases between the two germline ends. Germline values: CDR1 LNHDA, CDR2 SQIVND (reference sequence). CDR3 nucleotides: TGTGCCAGTAGTATAGAGGGCAGAAGACCTAACTATGGCTACACCTTC. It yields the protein CASSIEGRRPNYGYTF.

This chain's CDR3 is CASSPSGGQPGELFF. The CDR3 region has the DNA TGTGCCAGCAGTCCTAGCGGGGGACAACCCGGGGAGCTGTTTTTT. The chain couples TRBV27 to TRBJ2-2; TRBD2 agrees at 10 bases. Looked up from germline, CDR1 is MNHEY and CDR2 is SMNVEV (reference sequence). V lost 5 bases to trimming and J lost 6 bases; unmatched junction nucleotides: 6. This CDR3 is built from 15 residues.

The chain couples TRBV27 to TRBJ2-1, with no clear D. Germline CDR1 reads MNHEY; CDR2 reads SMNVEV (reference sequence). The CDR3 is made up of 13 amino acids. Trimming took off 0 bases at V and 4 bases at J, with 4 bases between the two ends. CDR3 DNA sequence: TGTGCCAGCAGTTTATCGAGTTACAATGAGCAGTTCTTC. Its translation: CASSLSSYNEQFF.